A selection of T cell receptor beta chains follows, all from one sample in a study of cytomegalovirus exposure and HLA in healthy donors. Generated by immunoSEQ multiplex PCR, the TCRdb table keeps only in-frame clones and is missing some. Of about 250,000 clones in the sample, over 75% are singletons; the top ten hold about 12%. Material for sequencing was PBMCs. The receptors derive from a man aged 18 to 35 in good health and CMV-seropositive. The CDR3 runs from the conserved cysteine through the conserved F or W. D genes are given only for firm matches. Expanded clones get a size class; other rows say once, few or many, or leave the size out.

14	once	TRBJ1-2	.	TRBV28	TGTGCCAGCAGTTTACGTGGAGGGACCTATGGCTACACCTTC	CASSLRGGTYGYTF
14	.	TRBJ1-4	.	TRBV28	TGTGCCAGCAGTTTTCTAGGAGATAATGAAAAACTGTTTTTT	CASSFLGDNEKLFF
14	.	TRBJ1-2	TRBD1	TRBV6-1	TGTGCCAGCAGTCGACAGGGGGCTAACTATGGCTACACCTTC	CASSRQGANYGYTF
14	.	TRBJ1-1	.	TRBV4-2	TGTGCCAGCAGCCAAGATGCGGGGAACACTGAAGCTTTCTTT	CASSQDAGNTEAFF
16	.	TRBJ1-5	.	TRBV6-1	TGTGCCAGCAGTGAAGGAGAGGGGAAGGGCAATCAGCCCCAGCATTTT	CASSEGEGKGNQPQHF
12	.	TRBJ1-1	.	TRBV27	TGTGCCACCAAGACAGGAGGCACTGAAGCTTTCTTT	CATKTGGTEAFF
13	once	TRBJ1-1	.	TRBV6-1	TGTGCCAGCATCTCCCCAGGAAACACTGAAGCTTTCTTT	CASISPGNTEAFF
15	.	TRBJ2-1	TRBD2	TRBV7-7	TGTGCCAGCAGCCCGCGGACTAGCGGGATTCACGAGCAGTTCTTC	CASSPRTSGIHEQFF
12	.	TRBJ2-7	.	TRBV19	TGTGCCAGTAGCTCCCAGACCTACGAGCAGTACTTC	CASSSQTYEQYF
14	.	TRBJ1-1	.	TRBV6-5	TGTGCCAGCAGTTACTCGAAGAGGGCCGCTGAAGCTTTCTTT	CASSYSKRAAEAFF
15	.	TRBJ2-7	.	TRBV4-1	TGCGCCAGCAGCCAAGAGATAAGGACAGATTACGAGCAGTACTTC	CASSQEIRTDYEQYF
15	.	TRBJ1-5	.	TRBV2	TGTGCCAGCAGTGAAGGCAGGGTGGGCAATCAGCCCCAGCATTTT	CASSEGRVGNQPQHF
13	.	TRBJ1-2	.	TRBV6-6	TGTGCCAGCAGTTACGAACAGACCTATGGCTACACCTTC	CASSYEQTYGYTF
17	.	TRBJ2-7	.	TRBV5-1	TGCGCCAGCAGCTTGGAAACTAACTCGATATTTACCTACGAGCAGTACTTC	CASSLETNSIFTYEQYF
14	once	TRBJ1-1	.	TRBV5-1	TGCGCCAGCAGCTGGGAACACCGGAACACTGAAGCTTTCTTT	CASSWEHRNTEAFF
12	few	TRBJ2-7	.	TRBV6-5	TGTGCCAGCAGTCCGGACGACGACGAGCAGTACTTC	CASSPDDDEQYF
15	few	TRBJ2-2	TRBD1	TRBV6-1	TGTGCCAGCAGGAGGACAGGGGGCGATTCCGGGGAGCTGTTTTTT	CASRRTGGDSGELFF
14	.	TRBJ2-3	TRBD2	TRBV29-1	TGCAGCTTAGGACTAGCGGGAGGCACAGATACGCAGTATTTT	CSLGLAGGTDTQYF
12	.	TRBJ2-2	.	TRBV27	TGTGCCAGCAGTCCCGTCACCGGGGAGCTGTTTTTT	CASSPVTGELFF
16	.	TRBJ1-4	.	TRBV6-6	TGTGCCAGCAGTTACGCGGGGCAGGGATTTAGTGAAAAACTGTTTTTT	CASSYAGQGFSEKLFF
15	many	TRBJ1-5	TRBD1	TRBV6-1	TGTGCCAGCAGTGAAGCGACAGGGGGCAATCAGCCCCAGCATTTT	CASSEATGGNQPQHF
15	.	TRBJ2-7	TRBD1	TRBV10-3	TGTGCCATCAGAGGGCCGGGACAGGGGGCCGACGAGCAGTACTTC	CAIRGPGQGADEQYF
14	.	TRBJ1-1	.	TRBV10-3	TGTGCCATCAGTGAGCTACAGGCGAACACTGAAGCTTTCTTT	CAISELQANTEAFF
18	.	TRBJ2-3	TRBD2	TRBV5-1	TGCGCCAGCAACCCGGGACTAGCGGGAGGGCCGTGGGGAGATACGCAGTATTTT	CASNPGLAGGPWGDTQYF
13	.	TRBJ2-3	.	TRBV29-1	TGCAGCGGAAGAATGGGGATGACAGATACGCAGTATTTT	CSGRMGMTDTQYF
15	once	TRBJ2-2	.	TRBV7-6	TGTGCCAGCAGCTTAGAGGTGGCTCAATCCGGGGAGCTGTTTTTT	CASSLEVAQSGELFF
15	.	TRBJ2-3	TRBD2	TRBV10-3	TGTGCCATCAGCGGGCGGCTAGCGGGAGCAGATACGCAGTATTTT	CAISGRLAGADTQYF
13	.	TRBJ1-1	.	TRBV4-2	TGTGCCAGCAGCCGAGGTGAGGGTACTGAAGCTTTCTTT	CASSRGEGTEAFF
15	.	TRBJ2-7	TRBD2	TRBV30	TGTGCCTGGAACCGATTAGCGGGAGAGGCCTACGAGCAGTACTTC	CAWNRLAGEAYEQYF
15	.	TRBJ1-1	.	TRBV19	TGTGCCAGTAAATCCGCCCCAGGTTTGTTGGCTGAAGCTTTCTTT	CASKSAPGLLAEAFF
15	.	TRBJ1-2	.	TRBV7-6	TGTGCCAGCAGCTTAGAAGGCACAGGGAACTATGGCTACACCTTC	CASSLEGTGNYGYTF
15	.	TRBJ2-1	TRBD1	TRBV2	TGTGCCAGCAGTACCCACCCGGGACAGGGAACTGAGCAGTTCTTC	CASSTHPGQGTEQFF
13	.	TRBJ1-1	.	TRBV5-1	TGCGCCAGCAGGGAATCCTGGGCCACTGAAGCTTTCTTT	CASRESWATEAFF
15	.	TRBJ2-7	.	TRBV9	TGTGCCAGCAGCGTAGGGGTTAGTCGGAGCTACGAGCAGTACTTC	CASSVGVSRSYEQYF
15	.	TRBJ2-1	TRBD2	TRBV6-5	TGTGCCAGCAAGAGGGCGGGAGAATTCCCCAATGAGCAGTTCTTC	CASKRAGEFPNEQFF
14	.	TRBJ1-2	.	TRBV7-2	TGTGCCGGTCGAAAGGGGGAGAGAGTAAGCGGCTACACCTTC	CAGRKGERVSGYTF
15	.	TRBJ2-7	TRBD1	TRBV6-6	TGTGCCAGCAGTCCCGGGACAGGGTTAGGGTACGAGCAGTACTTC	CASSPGTGLGYEQYF
14	.	TRBJ2-3	.	TRBV6-5	TGTGCCAGCAGTTACGGTCTTCCCACAGATACGCAGTATTTT	CASSYGLPTDTQYF
15	.	TRBJ1-4	.	TRBV5-1	TGCGCCAGCAGCTTACAGGGTGCAACTAATGAAAAACTGTTTTTT	CASSLQGATNEKLFF
15	.	TRBJ1-2	TRBD1	TRBV6-6	TGTGCCAGCAGTTACGACAGGGGGCTTCGGGCTGGCTACACCTTC	CASSYDRGLRAGYTF
14	.	TRBJ2-6	.	TRBV5-1	TGCGCCAGCAGCTTGGATCCTGGGGCCAACGTCCTGACTTTC	CASSLDPGANVLTF
14	.	TRBJ2-2	TRBD1	TRBV6-5	TGTGCCAGCAGTAGACAGGGGGCCACCGGGGAGCTGTTTTTT	CASSRQGATGELFF
15	.	TRBJ2-1	TRBD2	TRBV5-1	TGCGCCAGCAGCAGTCTAGCGGGAGGCTACAATGAGCAGTTCTTC	CASSSLAGGYNEQFF
15	.	TRBJ1-5	.	TRBV6-1	TGTGCCAGCAGTGAACGAGAACGTAGGGGACAGCCCCAGCATTTT	CASSERERRGQPQHF
15	.	TRBJ2-7	.	TRBV7-2	TGTGCCAGCAGCTTAGGTTACCAGACGTCCTACGAGCAGTACTTC	CASSLGYQTSYEQYF
17	.	TRBJ1-5	.	TRBV19	TGTGCCAGTAGTATGGTCCAGGGGTCTAGGGGCAATCAGCCCCAGCATTTT	CASSMVQGSRGNQPQHF
12	many	TRBJ1-1	.	TRBV30	TGTGCCTGGAGATTGGGATTCACTGAAGCTTTCTTT	CAWRLGFTEAFF
13	.	TRBJ2-1	.	TRBV11-3	TGTGCCAGCAGCTTAGACCCTTACAATGAGCAGTTCTTC	CASSLDPYNEQFF
14	few	TRBJ1-2	.	TRBV11-2	TGTGCCAGCAGGTCCGGGACGGACATCTATGGCTACACCTTC	CASRSGTDIYGYTF
15	.	TRBJ2-7	TRBD2	TRBV5-1	TGCGCCAGCAGCTTGGGACTAGCGGGGACCTACGAGCAGTACTTC	CASSLGLAGTYEQYF
13	.	TRBJ2-1	TRBD1	TRBV7-2	TGTGCCAGCAACTGGGACAGGGGTAATGAGCAGTTCTTC	CASNWDRGNEQFF
14	.	TRBJ1-1	.	TRBV7-3	TGTGCCAGCAGCCCTGGACAGCCGGGTACTGAAGCTTTCTTT	CASSPGQPGTEAFF
15	.	TRBJ1-5	TRBD1	TRBV6-1	TGTGCCAGCAGTGCGGGGACAGGGCCGGGTCAGCCCCAGCATTTT	CASSAGTGPGQPQHF
15	.	TRBJ1-1	TRBD1	TRBV27	TGTGCCAGCAGTCTCACAGGGGGCTTGAACACTGAAGCTTTCTTT	CASSLTGGLNTEAFF
15	.	TRBJ1-5	.	TRBV19	TGTGCCAGTAACACAATAGAGAGGGGCAATCAGCCCCAGCATTTT	CASNTIERGNQPQHF
17	.	TRBJ1-5	.	TRBV4-1	TGCGCCAGCAGCCAAGTTTCGGGAATAAGGTCCAATCAGCCCCAGCATTTT	CASSQVSGIRSNQPQHF
14	.	TRBJ2-5	.	TRBV6-1	TGTGCCAGCAGTGAACTTGACGGGGTGGCGACCCAGTACTTC	CASSELDGVATQYF
14	once	TRBJ1-5	.	TRBV7-3	TGTGCCAGCAGCTTCGAACCCGTGGGACAGCCCCAGCATTTT	CASSFEPVGQPQHF
17	.	TRBJ2-5	TRBD2	TRBV5-4	TGTGCCAGCAGGCGTAGCGGGACCATCGTCGGGGCAGAGACCCAGTACTTC	CASRRSGTIVGAETQYF